This T cell receptor (beta chain) was retrieved from a study of cytomegalovirus exposure and HLA in healthy donors. The CDR3 consists of 15 residues. V was pared by 5 bases and J by 5 bases, with 18 bases between. Germline V gene sequence: CDR1 SGHTA, CDR2 FQGNSA. TCRdb's table, derived via immunoSEQ multiplex PCR, lists solely in-frame clones and lacks some. Here the sample spans around 220,000 clones, 75% to 90% being singletons. Sequenced material: PBMCs. The TCR comes from a woman aged 25 to 39 in good health and CMV-seropositive. The V call is TRBV7-2, the J call TRBJ1-1, with D unresolved. The CDR3, as DNA: TGTGCCAGCAGCCCCCTGACAAACTCGGGGACTGAAGCTTTCTTT. Its protein is CASSPLTNSGTEAFF.